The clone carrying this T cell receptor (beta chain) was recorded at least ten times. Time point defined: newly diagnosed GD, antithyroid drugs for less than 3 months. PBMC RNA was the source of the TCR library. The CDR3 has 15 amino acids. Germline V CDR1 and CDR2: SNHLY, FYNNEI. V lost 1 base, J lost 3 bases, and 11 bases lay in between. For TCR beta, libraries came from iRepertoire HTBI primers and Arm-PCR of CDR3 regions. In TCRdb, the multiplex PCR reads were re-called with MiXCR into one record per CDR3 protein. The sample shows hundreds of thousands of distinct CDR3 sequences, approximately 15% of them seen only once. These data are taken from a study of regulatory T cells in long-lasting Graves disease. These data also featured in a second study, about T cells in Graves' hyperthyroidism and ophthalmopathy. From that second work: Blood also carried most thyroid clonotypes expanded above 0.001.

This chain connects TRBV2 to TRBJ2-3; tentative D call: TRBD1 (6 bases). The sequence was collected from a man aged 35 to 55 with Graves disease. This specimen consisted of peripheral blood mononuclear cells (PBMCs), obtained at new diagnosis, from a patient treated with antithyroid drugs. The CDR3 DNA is TGTGCCAGCAGTGAAGTTTGGACAGAAACAGATACGCAGTATTTT. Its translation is CASSEVWTETDTQYF.